This record concerns one T cell receptor beta chain sequence. This specimen comes from a study of cytomegalovirus exposure and HLA in healthy donors. Amplification used 60 Vbeta primers and 13 Jbeta primers. Data came from immunoSEQ multiplex PCR; TCRdb stores just in-frame clones and leaves some out. This repertoire shows a few hundred thousand clones, approximately 80% found once; its top ten account for about 0.6%. The germline CDR1 and CDR2 sequences are LNHNV and YYDKDF (reference sequence). This CDR3 spans 15 amino acids. The ends were cut back, 1 base at V and 6 bases at J, with 15 bases in the middle.

The chain employs TRBV15 and TRBJ1-2; D is unclear. The sample was PBMCs. This sequence originates from a woman aged 40 to 50 in good health and CMV-seronegative. This chain's CDR3 is CATSRARPDLDGYTF. The CDR3 nucleotides read TGTGCCACCAGCAGAGCCCGCCCAGATCTCGATGGCTACACCTTC. Variable domain in full (rest from reference TRBV15 and TRBJ1-2): DAMVIQNPRYQVTQFGKPVTLSCSQTLNHNVMYWYQQKSSQAPKLLFHYYDKDFNNEADTPDNFQSRRPNTSFCFLDIRSPGLGDTAMYLCATSRARPDLDGYTFGSGTRLTVV.